The next 21 T cell receptor beta chains were all read from a single sample in a study of breast tumors, draining lymph nodes, adjacent tissues. Using its own MiXCR run on the multiplex PCR reads, TCRdb lists one record per CDR3 protein. The sample contains more than 15,000 distinct CDR3 sequences, roughly 43% of which appear only once. Sequenced material: breast tumor tissue. These receptors all come from a female donor with breast cancer. Some clones in this sample may be carry-over from other donors' samples.

In its sample, this clonotype was seen once. The rearrangement uses TRBV29-1 and TRBJ2-7; no clear D. This CDR3 spans 14 amino acids. The V gene lost 4 bases and the J gene lost 6 bases, with 19 bases spanning the gap. CDR1 is SQVTM and CDR2 is ANQGSEA in the germline V gene. DNA of the CDR3: TGCAGCGTTGTAGCCGTAAAAGGCGTGAGCGAGCAGTACTTC. This translates into CSVVAVKGVSEQYF.

This clonotype came up a few times. CDR3 bases: TGCAGCGCGCTCGGGGACTCCTCCTACGAGCAGTACTTC. It translates to CSALGDSSYEQYF. This chain links TRBV29-1 with TRBJ2-7; D possibly corresponds to TRBD2 (6 bases). The V gene's germline CDR1 is SQVTM and CDR2 ANQGSEA. CDR3 length: 13 residues. Trimming removed 7 bases from V and 0 bases from J, with 13 bases in between.

By its share, this clonotype is medium-sized. For the CDR3, the DNA is TGCGCCAGCAGCTCGACAGGGCCACATGGCTACACCTTC. Protein sequence: CASSSTGPHGYTF. The V and J genes are TRBV5-1 and TRBJ1-2; TRBD1 aligns across 7 bases. The germline gives CDR1 SGHRS, CDR2 YFSETQ. This CDR3 comprises 13 residues. V shed 3 bases and J 6 bases; nucleotides not matched to a gene: 5.

This clonotype was detected many times. J is TRBJ2-3 and V is TRBV7-6, with D maybe TRBD2 (6 bases). In germline, CDR1 is SGHVS, CDR2 FNYEAQ. V was shortened by 1 base and J by 5 bases, with 13 bases between the two germline ends. The CDR3 length is 15 residues. The CDR3 coding sequence is TGTGCCAGCAGCTTAGACGGGAGCGCCGTAGATACGCAGTATTTT. This sequence encodes CASSLDGSAVDTQYF.

This clonotype was observed many times. The V and J genes are TRBV5-5 and TRBJ2-1; D uncertain. This CDR3 spans 13 amino acids. V lost 3 bases and J lost 8, with 12 bases in between. In germline, CDR1 is SGHKS, CDR2 YYEKEE (reference sequence). The chain's CDR3 is CASSSANLDEQFF. DNA of the CDR3: TGTGCCAGCAGCTCGGCCAACTTGGATGAGCAGTTCTTC.

This clonotype was found many times. The chain carries TRBV9 and TRBJ2-1; no clear D gene. The CDR3 is 12 residues long. Germline V lookup: CDR1 SGDLS, CDR2 YYNGEE. Trimming left V 3 bases short and J 4 bases short, with 5 bases between. CDR3 sequence: CASSAPYNEQFF. The CDR3 DNA is TGTGCCAGCAGCGCCCCGTACAATGAGCAGTTCTTC.

This clonotype qualifies as medium-sized (0.01 to 0.1%). The V gene is TRBV7-9, the J gene TRBJ2-7, with D maybe TRBD1 (6 bases). Germline V CDR1 and CDR2: SEHNR, FQNEAQ (reference sequence). There are 13 residues in the CDR3. V lost 4 bases to trimming and J lost 4 bases, with 11 bases between them. For the CDR3, the DNA is TGTGCCAGCAGCTCAGGGGCCTATTACGAGCAGTACTTC. Residues: CASSSGAYYEQYF. The full variable domain, rest sourced from reference TRBV7-9 and TRBJ2-7, is DTGVSQNPRHKITKRGQNVTFRCDPISEHNRLYWYRQTLGQGPEFLTYFQNEAQLEKSRLLSDRFSAERPKGSFSTLEIQRTEQGDSAMYLCASSSGAYYEQYFGPGTRLTVT.

This clonotype was seen repeatedly, ten times or more. The chain recombines TRBV7-8 with TRBJ2-3, with unresolved D. This CDR3 region has 17 residues. V was pared by 1 base and J by 0 bases, with 14 bases between. Germline values: CDR1 SGHVS, CDR2 FQNEAQ. The CDR3 spells CASSLGAAPASTDTQYF. In DNA, the CDR3 is TGTGCCAGCAGCTTAGGGGCGGCCCCTGCTAGCACAGATACGCAGTATTTT.

V usage is TRBV20-1 and J usage is TRBJ1-6; TRBD1 matches at 10 bases. V shed 4 bases and J 7 bases; nucleotides not matched to a gene: 7. There are 15 residues in the CDR3. CDR1 is DFQATT, CDR2 SNEGSKA, per germline (reference sequence). The CDR3 is CSAKTGTGANSPLHF. The CDR3 DNA sequence: TGCAGTGCTAAAACCGGGACAGGGGCAAATTCACCCCTCCACTTT.

Note on this clonotype: A read error may explain this, as a much larger clone is one base away. The rearrangement links TRBV28 to TRBJ2-5, with 7 bases lining up with TRBD1. The V gene end was trimmed by 6 bases and the J gene end by 5 bases; junction bases not matched to a gene: 0. In germline, CDR1 is MDHEN, CDR2 SYDVKM. The CDR3 covers 11 residues. As DNA, the CDR3 is TGTGCCAGCAGCAGGGGGGAGACCCAGTACTTC. Protein sequence: CASSRGETQYF.

This clonotype was counted at least ten times. V and J are TRBV4-1 and TRBJ2-1, with 8 bases lining up with TRBD2. CDR1 is MGHRA and CDR2 is YSYEKL in the germline V gene. The CDR3 spans 18 residues. V lost 3 bases and J lost 2; bases outside the gene matches: 12. The CDR3 spells CASSQSGLLAGPYNEQFF. CDR3 in DNA: TGCGCCAGCAGCCAGTCGGGCCTCTTAGCGGGACCCTACAATGAGCAGTTCTTC.

To note about this clonotype: The junction departs from the called germline gene at one end, perhaps through a read error. This chain links TRBV15 with TRBJ2-1, with 7 bases fitting TRBD2. The CDR3 runs 15 residues. Per the germline V gene, CDR1 is LNHNV and CDR2 is YYDKDF (reference sequence). CDR3 amino acids: CATSREGGINHEQLF. CDR3 bases: TGTGCCACCAGCAGAGAGGGGGGGATCAACCATGAGCAGCTCTTC.

The sample holds many counts of this clonotype. Germline and junction disagree at one end, which may indicate a read error. This chain connects TRBV7-9 to TRBJ2-5; D may be TRBD2 (6 bases). From germline, CDR1 is SEHNR and CDR2 FQNEAQ (reference sequence). This CDR3 region has 15 residues. CDR3 loop: CASSSGDSGQETQHF. The DNA of the CDR3 is TGTGCCAGCAGTTCCGGAGATAGCGGACAAGAGACCCAGCACTTC.

The rearrangement links TRBV20-1 to TRBJ2-7; D unclear. CDR3 length equals 12 residues. Between the trimmed V and J ends, which lost 1 base and 4 bases, there was a span of 8 bases. CDR1 is DFQATT and CDR2 is SNEGSKA in the germline V gene (reference sequence). CDR3 nucleotide sequence: TGCAGTGCTAGAGGGACCAGATACGAGCAGTACTTC. Translating it yields CSARGTRYEQYF.

This chain joins TRBV6-6 and TRBJ1-4; D is perhaps TRBD1 (6 bases). The CDR3 has 15 amino acids. V was shortened by 6 bases and J by 7 bases, with 18 bases between the two germline ends. Germline V gene data show CDR1 as MNHNY and CDR2 as SVGAGI (reference sequence). Here the CDR3 DNA reads TGTGCCAGCAGCCTAGAGGGGGGCGCCGGTGAAAAACTGTTTTTT. The encoded protein is CASSLEGGAGEKLFF.

There are many counts of this clonotype. The chain links TRBV28 to TRBJ1-5, with 7 bases lining up with TRBD1. The CDR3 is 14 residues long. V lost 6 bases to trimming and J lost 7 bases; unmatched junction nucleotides: 9. Germline CDR1 is MDHEN and CDR2 is SYDVKM. CDR3 in DNA: TGTGCCAGCAGGGTGATGACAGGGACCCAGCCCCAGCATTTT. Amino acid sequence: CASRVMTGTQPQHF.

This chain links TRBV30 with TRBJ2-1, with D maybe TRBD2 (6 bases). Germline CDR1 and CDR2: GTSNPN and SVGIG (reference sequence). The CDR3 runs 13 residues. Trimming pared 0 bases from V and 9 bases from J, leaving 12 bases between. CDR3 amino acids: CAWSVGGTFEQFF. Here the CDR3 DNA reads TGTGCCTGGAGTGTAGGAGGGACTTTTGAGCAGTTCTTC.

CDR3 sequence reads: CAPPFGRGSYEQYF. The CDR3, as DNA: TGTGCCCCACCTTTTGGACGTGGCTCCTACGAGCAGTACTTC. The chain joins TRBV2 to TRBJ2-7; D is uncertain. The V gene lost 11 bases and the J gene lost 0 bases, with 17 bases spanning the gap. CDR3 length: 14 amino acids. Germline V gene data show CDR1 as SNHLY and CDR2 as FYNNEI.

The count of this clonotype is one. The genes are TRBV4-1 and TRBJ2-3; 13 nucleotides align to TRBD2. The V gene's germline CDR1 is MGHRA and CDR2 YSYEKL. The CDR3 is made up of 16 amino acids. Unmatched junction bases numbered 2, after V lost 1 base and J lost 4 bases. This chain's CDR3 is CASSQVTSGRSDTQYF. The CDR3 coding sequence is TGCGCCAGCAGCCAAGTGACTAGCGGGAGGTCAGATACGCAGTATTTT.

This clonotype turned up a few times. The chain links TRBV6-5 to TRBJ1-6; TRBD1 matches at 9 bases. Trimming took 4 bases from V and 4 from J; bases not matched to a gene: 5. CDR1 and CDR2 (germline): MNHEY, SVGAGI. This CDR3 is 16 amino acids long. CDR3 region: CASSSTGGRYNSPLHF. The DNA of the CDR3 is TGTGCCAGCAGTTCAACAGGGGGCAGGTATAATTCACCCCTCCACTTT.

In the case of this clonotype: Because the CDR3's place on the DNA is in doubt, the DNA is left out and the CDR3 is given as listed by TCRdb. This sequence joins TRBV7-8 and TRBJ2-7; the DNA was not used to check the table's D call, TRBD1. The germline V gene encodes CDR1 SGHVS and CDR2 FQNEAQ. The CDR3 spans 23 residues, counting both ends. The CDR3 protein is CASSFYICSAKLPPGQGAYEQYF.